The next 10 T cell receptor beta chains were all read from a single sample in a study of cytomegalovirus exposure and HLA in healthy donors. PCR used 60 Vbeta primers and 13 Jbeta primers. The table came from immunoSEQ multiplex PCR; TCRdb's copy has only in-frame clones and leaves some out. The data hold about 200,000 clones, with approximately 83% observed a single time. Sequences were obtained from PBMCs. These receptor sequences come from a boy aged 2 to 10 in good health and CMV-seronegative.

This chain uses TRBV29-1 with TRBJ1-1, with 7 positions matching TRBD1. This CDR3 contains 14 residues. Germline CDR1 is SQVTM and CDR2 is ANQGSEA. The ends lost 0 bases at V and 10 bases at J; junction bases unmatched: 11. DNA for the CDR3: TGCAGCGTTGAAGACACCCCCAGACAGGGAGGAGCTTTCTTT. This codes for CSVEDTPRQGGAFF.

V is TRBV23-1 and J is TRBJ2-7, with 8 bases that match TRBD2. TRBV23-1 is placed among ORFs of uncertain function. V was clipped by 1 base and J by 5 bases; unmatched bases: 16. The CDR3 totals 18 residues. The CDR3 DNA is TGCGCCAGCAGTCAATTCAGCCTGGACTGGAGCGGGGGTAACGAGCAGTACTTC. It yields the protein CASSQFSLDWSGGNEQYF.

The gene calls are TRBV9 and TRBJ2-7; 9 bases match TRBD2. The junction had 11 bases not matched to a gene; V was cut back by 4 bases and J by 6 bases. This CDR3 has 15 amino acids. The germline CDR1 and CDR2 sequences are SGDLS and YYNGEE. In DNA, the CDR3 is TGTGCCAGCAGCTCTACTCCGGGACTAGCATCCGAGCAGTACTTC. Its protein product is CASSSTPGLASEQYF.

CDR3 region: CASSLSPAGGSPTPYNEQFF. CDR3 DNA: TGTGCCAGCAGTCTGTCACCAGCGGGAGGGTCCCCAACCCCCTACAATGAGCAGTTCTTC. This sequence joins TRBV5-5 and TRBJ2-1; TRBD2 agrees at 10 bases. J lost 2 bases, V lost 5 bases, and 19 bases had no gene match. The CDR3 extends over 20 amino acids. CDR1 SGHKS and CDR2 YYEKEE come from the germline V gene (reference sequence).

This clone has just a few counts. DNA of the CDR3: TGCGCCAGGGGACTCTCCCCAGATACGCAGTATTTT. This encodes CARGLSPDTQYF. The rearrangement uses TRBV5-1 and TRBJ2-3; D perhaps matches TRBD2 (6 bases). Germline V lookup: CDR1 SGHRS, CDR2 YFSETQ. The CDR3 is made up of 12 amino acids. V dropped 8 bases and J dropped 4 bases, with 11 bases sitting between them.

This chain joins TRBV7-9 and TRBJ2-7; 7 nucleotides match TRBD1. From germline, CDR1 is SEHNR and CDR2 FQNEAQ (reference sequence). CDR3 length equals 12 residues. Germline trimming cut 4 bases from V and 6 bases from J; bases unmatched to any gene: 3. The chain's CDR3 is CASSWDSREQYF. Here the CDR3 DNA reads TGTGCCAGCAGCTGGGACAGTCGCGAGCAGTACTTC.

The chain recombines TRBV5-4 with TRBJ1-3; unclear D gene. Trimming left V 1 base short and J 0 bases short, with 8 bases between. CDR1 is SGHNT and CDR2 is YYREEE in the germline V gene (reference sequence). The CDR3 is made up of 15 amino acids. The CDR3 sequence: CASSLWAASGNTIYF. CDR3 sequence (DNA): TGTGCCAGCAGCTTGTGGGCAGCCTCTGGAAACACCATATATTTT.

This chain connects TRBV30 to TRBJ2-7, with 7 bases lining up with TRBD1. The CDR3 spans 15 residues. Germline lookup yields CDR1 GTSNPN and CDR2 SVGIG (reference sequence). V lost 0 bases, J lost 4 bases, and 9 bases stayed unmatched. In DNA, the CDR3 is TGTGCCTGGAGTGTTGGGCAGGGGGAACCATACGAGCAGTACTTC. Translation gives CAWSVGQGEPYEQYF.

The chain joins TRBV30 to TRBJ2-1; D is perhaps TRBD2 (5 bases). There are 15 residues in the CDR3. Germline V gene lookup returns CDR1 GTSNPN and CDR2 SVGIG (reference sequence). V lost 5 bases, J lost 2 bases, and 16 bases lay in between. CDR3 sequence: CAWSGSLSAYNEQFF. The CDR3 DNA follows: TGTGCCTGGTCGGGGAGCCTTTCCGCCTACAATGAGCAGTTCTTC.

The rearrangement uses TRBV11-2 and TRBJ2-3; 7 nucleotides align to TRBD1. This CDR3 comprises 12 residues. Looked up from germline, CDR1 is SGHAT and CDR2 is FQNNGV. CDR3 region: CATTGITDTQYF. In nucleotides, the CDR3 is TGTGCTACGACAGGGATCACAGATACGCAGTATTTT.